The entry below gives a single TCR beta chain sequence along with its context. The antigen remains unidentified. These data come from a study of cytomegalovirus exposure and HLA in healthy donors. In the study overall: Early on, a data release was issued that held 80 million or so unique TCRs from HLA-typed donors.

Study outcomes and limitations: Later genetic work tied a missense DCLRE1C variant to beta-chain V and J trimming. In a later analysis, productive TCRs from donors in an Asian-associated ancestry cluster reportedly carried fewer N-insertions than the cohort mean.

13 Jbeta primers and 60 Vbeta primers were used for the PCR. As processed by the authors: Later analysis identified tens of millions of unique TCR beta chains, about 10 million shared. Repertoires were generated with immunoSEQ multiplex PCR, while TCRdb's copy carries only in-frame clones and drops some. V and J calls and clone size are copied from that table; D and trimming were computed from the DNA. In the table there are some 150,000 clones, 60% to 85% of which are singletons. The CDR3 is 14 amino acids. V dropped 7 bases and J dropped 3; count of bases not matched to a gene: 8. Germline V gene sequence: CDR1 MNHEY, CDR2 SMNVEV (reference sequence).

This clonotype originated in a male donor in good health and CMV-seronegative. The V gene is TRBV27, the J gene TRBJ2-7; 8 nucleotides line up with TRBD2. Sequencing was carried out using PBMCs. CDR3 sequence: CASMALADRYEQYF. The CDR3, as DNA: TGTGCCAGCATGGCACTAGCGGATCGCTACGAGCAGTACTTC.